This T cell receptor beta chain was captured by sequencing in a study of a mutant IDH1 vaccine in newly diagnosed glioma (dated by TCRdb to about 2021). With respect to the entire study: In the chemotherapy-containing groups, vaccination started alongside temozolomide cycles, whereas in patients who had radiotherapy alone it started 4-6 weeks after radiotherapy. The approximately 32 treated patients were roughly 62% male and 37.5% female, with a mean age of about 38 years. Prior to enrollment, patients had been given standard therapy consisting of radiotherapy alone, temozolomide alone, or radiochemotherapy with temozolomide, with the combination given to most patients. Visit V12 was the week-35 safety follow-up and visit V13 was the week-47 end of study. Peripheral blood was collected at six visits: V03 (baseline), V05, V07, V10, V12 and V13. Longitudinal TCRB deep sequencing was performed for 25 to 30 treated patients wherever samples were available for exploratory analyses.

In light of the paper, this sample's time point label describes: week 47, end of study. Every vaccine dose consisted of 300 ug of a 20-mer mutant IDH1 peptide in Montanide, administered subcutaneously together with topical imiquimod. Eight vaccinations were administered to patients in weeks 1, 3, 5, 7, 11, 15, 19 and 23, corresponding to visits V03 through V10. All donors had newly diagnosed IDH1-mutant astrocytomas of WHO grade 3 or 4 that showed loss of nuclear ATRX. The samples were drawn from NOA16, a multicentre, single-arm, open-label phase I trial in Germany that tested a mutant IDH1 peptide vaccine in humans for the first time. Genomic DNA for TCRB sequencing was extracted from EDTA blood using the DNeasy Blood and Tissue Kit. Receptor amplification or capture employed the immunoSEQ multiplex PCR assay. Following the manufacturer's protocol, the hsTCRB Kit was used to amplify rearranged TCR beta chain sequences. TCRB libraries were sequenced on an Illumina MiSeq. The study's own analysis went as follows. The proprietary platform of the kit vendor was used for demultiplexing, trimming and gene mapping. Held by TCRdb, this immuneACCESS table contains in-frame sequences only and omits some clones. Under half of the omission traces to an unresolved V gene where checked; the cause of the rest is unknown. D and trimming come from the DNA, and the V and J calls and clone size come from that table. Across this sample there are 60,000 to 70,000 clones, with roughly four fifths seen only once. About 4% of the sample rests with the top ten.

What the work shows at the level of the full study, not this receptor alone: According to the authors, sample limitations meant that analyses of patient blood samples could not be reproduced. PBMC samples for TCRB deep sequencing were selected based on availability. Changes in the top peripheral T cell clonotypes picked up by TCRB sequencing did not appear to be linked to pseudoprogression. Immune responses induced by the vaccine were seen in around 93% of patients across multiple MHC alleles.

Comment on this clone: Its antigen remains undetermined. The sample holds no much larger clone one base away, and base qualities are not on file.

CDR1 and CDR2 are read off the germline V gene (reference sequence) as MNHEY and SMNVEV. The germline V and J ends show losses of 3 bases and 4 bases respectively, and no gene match explains 5 bases of the junction. The CDR3 spans 15 residues, from the cysteine through the phenylalanine. Only the CDR3 region is kept as DNA, spanning 45 bases read in frame from base 1. The sequenced sample was PBMCs, obtained from a glioma patient whose treatment included an IDH1 peptide vaccine. This sequence uses TRBV27 and TRBJ1-5, and 8 junction bases match TRBD1. The receptor was derived from a man aged 25 to 40 with glioma. The sequenced DNA: TGTGCCAGCAGTTTCTCCTGGACAGGGAATCAGCCCCAGCATTTT. This yields the protein CASSFSWTGNQPQHF.